The TCR beta chain described here comes from a study of early T cells in non-severe SARS-CoV-2 infection. Turning to the study itself: Investigators sequenced bulk RNA drawn from unsorted whole blood, and chains remained unpaired. Points from the study as a whole: In VDJdb matching, anti-spike CD8 responses were favored while private and CD4 specificities went missing.

Individual cDNA molecules received unique molecular identifiers. TCRdb reprocessed the 5' RACE reads via MiXCR and lists one record per CDR3 protein. This sample has 53,000 or so distinct CDR3 sequences, with roughly an eighth found just once. Points on this clonotype: Its antigen is not identified.

Germline CDR1 and CDR2: SGHTA and FQGNSA. V was pared by 4 bases and J by 1 base, with 17 bases between. The CDR3 is 17 residues long. The chain has TRBV7-2 and TRBJ1-3; tentative D call: TRBD1 (5 bases). The sequence was obtained from an adult who was a healthcare worker with PCR-confirmed SARS-CoV-2 infection or an uninfected control (not recorded which). The sequencing used whole blood, collected at baseline. The CDR3 DNA reads as TGTGCCAGCAGCTCGCCGGGACGAAATGGATCTGGAAACACCATATATTTT. It specifies CASSSPGRNGSGNTIYF.